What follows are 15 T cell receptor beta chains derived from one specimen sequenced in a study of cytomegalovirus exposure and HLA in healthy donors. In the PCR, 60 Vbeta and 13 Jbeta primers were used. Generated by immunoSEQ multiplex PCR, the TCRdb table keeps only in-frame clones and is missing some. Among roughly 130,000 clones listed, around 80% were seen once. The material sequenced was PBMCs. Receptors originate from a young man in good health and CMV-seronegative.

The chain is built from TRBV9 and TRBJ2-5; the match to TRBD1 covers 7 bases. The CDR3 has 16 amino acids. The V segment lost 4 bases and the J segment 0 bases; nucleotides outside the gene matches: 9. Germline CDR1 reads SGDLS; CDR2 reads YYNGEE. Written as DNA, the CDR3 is TGTGCCAGCAGCCCAGAACAGGGGCTGTACCAAGAGACCCAGTACTTC. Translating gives CASSPEQGLYQETQYF.

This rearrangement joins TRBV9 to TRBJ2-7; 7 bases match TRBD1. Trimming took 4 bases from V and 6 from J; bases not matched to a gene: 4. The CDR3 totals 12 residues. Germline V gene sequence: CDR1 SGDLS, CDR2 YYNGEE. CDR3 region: CASSLTGSEQYF. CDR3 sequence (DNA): TGTGCCAGCAGCCTGACAGGGAGCGAGCAGTACTTC.

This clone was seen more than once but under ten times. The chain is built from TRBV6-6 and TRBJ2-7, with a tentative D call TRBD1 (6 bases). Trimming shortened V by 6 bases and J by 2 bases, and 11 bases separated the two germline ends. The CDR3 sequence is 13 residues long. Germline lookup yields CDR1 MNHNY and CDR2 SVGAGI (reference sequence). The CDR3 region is CASSSGTTYEQYF. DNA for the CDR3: TGTGCCAGCAGCTCCGGGACAACCTACGAGCAGTACTTC.

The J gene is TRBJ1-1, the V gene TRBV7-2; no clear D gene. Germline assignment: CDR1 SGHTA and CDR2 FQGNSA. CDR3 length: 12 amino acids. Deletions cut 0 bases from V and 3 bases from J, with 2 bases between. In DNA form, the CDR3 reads TGTGCCAGCAGCTTAGCCTACACTGAAGCTTTCTTT. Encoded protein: CASSLAYTEAFF.

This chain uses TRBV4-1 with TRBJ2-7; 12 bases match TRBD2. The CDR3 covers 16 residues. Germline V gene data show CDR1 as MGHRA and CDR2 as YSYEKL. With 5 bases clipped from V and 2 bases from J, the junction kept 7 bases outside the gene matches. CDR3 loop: CASSYGTSGPTYEQYF. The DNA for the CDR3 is TGCGCCAGCAGCTACGGGACTAGCGGGCCGACCTACGAGCAGTACTTC.

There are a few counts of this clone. CDR3 residues: CASQARINQPQHF. In DNA form, the CDR3 reads TGTGCCAGCCAGGCGCGAATTAATCAGCCCCAGCATTTT. J is TRBJ1-5 and V is TRBV6-5, with D unresolved. CDR3 length equals 13 residues. With 8 bases removed from V and 4 bases from J, the gap between germline ends came to 12 bases. CDR1 and CDR2 from the germline V gene are MNHEY and SVGAGI.

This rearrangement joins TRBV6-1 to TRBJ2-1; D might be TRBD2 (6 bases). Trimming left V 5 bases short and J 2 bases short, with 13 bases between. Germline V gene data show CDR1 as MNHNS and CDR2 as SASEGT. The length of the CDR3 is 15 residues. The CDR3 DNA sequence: TGTGCCAGCAGTAATAGCGGTGGACCCTACAATGAGCAGTTCTTC. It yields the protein CASSNSGGPYNEQFF.

This chain's CDR3 is CASSERGSGSYEQYF. The CDR3 nucleotides read TGTGCCAGCAGTGAAAGAGGTAGCGGGAGCTACGAGCAGTACTTC. The J gene is TRBJ2-7, the V gene TRBV6-1; 9 bases fit TRBD2. Trimming took 2 bases from V and 3 from J; bases not matched to a gene: 5. Germline V gene sequence: CDR1 MNHNS, CDR2 SASEGT. The CDR3 contains 15 residues.

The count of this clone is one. The CDR3 DNA is TGTGCCAGCAGTTACGGGCAGGACTATGGCTACACCTTC. It encodes CASSYGQDYGYTF. The chain recombines TRBV6-5 with TRBJ1-2; the D is unclear. The V gene's germline CDR1 is MNHEY and CDR2 SVGAGI. This CDR3 has 13 residues. With 2 bases removed from V and 3 bases from J, the gap between germline ends came to 7 bases.

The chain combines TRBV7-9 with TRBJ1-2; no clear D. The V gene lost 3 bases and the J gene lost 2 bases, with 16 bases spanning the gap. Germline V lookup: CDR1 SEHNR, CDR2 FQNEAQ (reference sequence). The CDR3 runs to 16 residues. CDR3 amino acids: CASSFGDSGVNYGYTF. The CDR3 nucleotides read TGTGCCAGCAGCTTCGGAGACTCCGGGGTAAACTATGGCTACACCTTC.

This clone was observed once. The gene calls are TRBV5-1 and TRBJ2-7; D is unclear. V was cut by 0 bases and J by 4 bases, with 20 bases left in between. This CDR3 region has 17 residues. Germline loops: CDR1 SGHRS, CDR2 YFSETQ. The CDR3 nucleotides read TGCGCCAGCAGCTTGGCTAACCGGCTAAGAGGTGGGTACGAGCAGTACTTC. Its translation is CASSLANRLRGGYEQYF.

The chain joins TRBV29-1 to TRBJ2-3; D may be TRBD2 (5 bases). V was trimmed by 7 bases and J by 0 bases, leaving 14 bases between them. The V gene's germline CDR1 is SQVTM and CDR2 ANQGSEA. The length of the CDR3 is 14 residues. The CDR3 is CSASLGASTDTQYF. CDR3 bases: TGCAGCGCGTCCTTGGGAGCCAGCACAGATACGCAGTATTTT.

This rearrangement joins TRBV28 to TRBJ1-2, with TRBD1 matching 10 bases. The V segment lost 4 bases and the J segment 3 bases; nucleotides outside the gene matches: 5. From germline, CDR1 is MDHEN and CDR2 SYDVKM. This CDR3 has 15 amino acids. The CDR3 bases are TGTGCCAGCAGTTCCGGGACAGGGGATTACTATGGCTACACCTTC. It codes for CASSSGTGDYYGYTF.

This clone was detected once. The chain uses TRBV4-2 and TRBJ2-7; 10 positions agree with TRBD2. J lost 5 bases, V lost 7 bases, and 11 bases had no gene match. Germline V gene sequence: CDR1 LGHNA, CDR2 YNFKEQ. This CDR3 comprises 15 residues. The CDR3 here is CASTRSGLAGDEQYF. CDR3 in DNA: TGTGCCAGCACCCGCAGTGGGCTAGCGGGAGACGAGCAGTACTTC.

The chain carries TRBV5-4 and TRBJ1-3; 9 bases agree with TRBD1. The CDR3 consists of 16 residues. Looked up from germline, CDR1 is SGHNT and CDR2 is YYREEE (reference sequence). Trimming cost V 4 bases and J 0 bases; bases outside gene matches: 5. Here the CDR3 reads CASSVQGASSGNTIYF. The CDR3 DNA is TGTGCCAGCAGCGTACAGGGGGCATCCTCTGGAAACACCATATATTTT.